This T cell receptor (beta chain) is drawn from a study of molecular identifiers for immune sequencing clone quantification. Study-wide context: RNA from 20,000 or 100,000 naive CD8 cells was split five ways in replicates, with four sequenced.

Study conclusions and caveats: Effector cells had over 99% of their molecules in clones above 20 RNA copies, while naive cells had under 1%.

A remark on this clonotype: As yet, its antigen is unknown.

The CD8+CD4-CCR7+CD45RA+ phenotype defined the sorted naive CD8 T cells. Each CDR3 protein is one row after TCRdb ran MiXCR on the PCR reads. Among over 300,000 distinct CDR3 sequences listed, roughly 24% were seen once. The CDR3 extends over 12 amino acids. V lost 1 base to trimming and J lost 9 bases, with 7 bases between them. Germline V gene sequence: CDR1 MNHEY, CDR2 SVGEGT. V gene TRBV6-2 or TRBV6-3 combines with J gene TRBJ2-1; no clear D. Sequenced input: naive CD8+ T cells from blood, with Jurkat cell RNA spiked in. Subset specified: FACS-sorted CD8+CD4-CCR7+CD45RA+ naive T cells. The origin of this receptor is a human donor in good health. Some libraries in this study had Jurkat cell RNA spiked in. The CDR3 sequence is CASSYWGSEQFF. CDR3 bases: TGTGCCAGCAGTTACTGGGGAAGTGAGCAGTTCTTC.